A selection of T cell receptor beta chains follows, all from one sample in a study of early stage breast cancer tumors. Profiled with immunoSEQ multiplex PCR; TCRdb holds only in-frame clones, not every one. The sample has about 36,000 clones; over 70% are singletons. The sample taken for sequencing was blood. The receptors shown here come from a person between 55 and 69 years old with breast cancer. Both conserved end residues are part of each CDR3. Each record gives: CDR3 length, D gene, clone size, J gene, V gene, CDR3 DNA, CDR3 protein. The D gene is left open where the match is weak. Part of the rows lack a size; the others show once, few, many or a class for expanded clones.

>15|.|.|TRBJ1-4|TRBV25-1
TGTGCCAGCAGTGATGCGCGACGGCCTAATGAAAAACTGTTTTTT
CASSDARRPNEKLFF
>12|.|.|TRBJ2-2|TRBV12-5
TGTGCTAGTGGGAGGGATCTCGGGGAGCTGTTTTTT
CASGRDLGELFF
>17|TRBD1|.|TRBJ1-1|TRBV23-1
TGCGCCAGCAGTCAATCCGGGACAGGGCTATCTCGGAATGAAGCTTTCTTT
CASSQSGTGLSRNEAFF
>19|TRBD1|.|TRBJ1-4|TRBV7-2
TGTGCCAGCAGCTTATCCGGGACAGTTTACGATTGGGCTAATGAAAAACTGTTTTTT
CASSLSGTVYDWANEKLFF
>16|TRBD1|.|TRBJ1-4|TRBV5-1
TGCGCCAGCAGCTTGCTCGGGGGAGGGACAGCCGAAAAACTGTTTTTT
CASSLLGGGTAEKLFF
>14|.|.|TRBJ1-3|TRBV30
TGTGCCTGGAGTGTAGTTCGTCCCGGAAACACCATATATTTT
CAWSVVRPGNTIYF
>11|.|.|TRBJ2-1|TRBV6-1
TGTGCCAGCAGTAGTGAGAATGAGCAGTTCTTC
CASSSENEQFF
>13|TRBD1|.|TRBJ2-5|TRBV5-1
TGCGCCAGCAGCTCACAGGGGACAGAGACCCAGTACTTC
CASSSQGTETQYF
>14|.|.|TRBJ1-1|TRBV7-2
TGTGCCAGCAGCCCGCTACGGGGCACCACTGAAGCTTTCTTT
CASSPLRGTTEAFF
>15|.|.|TRBJ1-3|TRBV7-9
TGTGCCAGCAGCCCGGGGATTATCTCTGGAAACACCATATATTTT
CASSPGIISGNTIYF
>14|.|once|TRBJ2-3|TRBV5-1
TGCGCCAGCAGCTTGATAGGGGGCACAGATACGCAGTATTTT
CASSLIGGTDTQYF
>12|.|.|TRBJ2-1|TRBV29-1
TGCAGCGTTGCTAGCTCCTACAATGAGCAGTTCTTC
CSVASSYNEQFF
>14|.|few|TRBJ2-1|TRBV6-4
TGTGCCAGCAGCCTGGACGGGACTTCGGGTGAGCAGTTCTTC
CASSLDGTSGEQFF
>14|.|once|TRBJ2-7|TRBV2
TGTGCCAGCAGTGAGACACCACAGGGTTACGAGCAGTACTTC
CASSETPQGYEQYF
>14|.|.|TRBJ2-7|TRBV7-3
TGTGCCAGCAGCTCACAGGGCCCCTCCTACGAGCAGTACTTC
CASSSQGPSYEQYF
>14|TRBD1|.|TRBJ1-2|TRBV5-1
TGCGCCAGCAGCGTCCCGACAGGGTATGAAGGCTACACCTTC
CASSVPTGYEGYTF
>14|.|.|TRBJ2-3|TRBV25-1
TGTGCCAGCAGTGCCGGTGGGGGCACAGATACGCAGTATTTT
CASSAGGGTDTQYF
>14|.|.|TRBJ2-3|TRBV5-1
TGCGCCAGCAGCGGGGCGAGGAGCACAGATACGCAGTATTTT
CASSGARSTDTQYF
>15|.|.|TRBJ1-2|TRBV4-1
TGCGCCAGCAGCCTTTCAGGGGACCCTAACTATGGCTACACCTTC
CASSLSGDPNYGYTF
>15|.|.|TRBJ1-5|TRBV6-1
TGTGCCAGCAGTGAACGGCTCAGCTACAATCAGCCCCAGCATTTT
CASSERLSYNQPQHF
>15|TRBD1|.|TRBJ2-1|TRBV11-2
TGTGCCAGCAGCCCCCTACCGACAGGGTACTATGAGCAGTTCTTC
CASSPLPTGYYEQFF
>17|TRBD1|.|TRBJ2-2|TRBV19
TGTGCCAGTAGTTCACGAACTCCGGGACAGGGGTTTTCGGAGCTGTTTTTT
CASSSRTPGQGFSELFF
>16|.|.|TRBJ1-1|TRBV7-9
TGTGCCAGCAGCTTTGACTATCCGGGACCAAACACTGAAGCTTTCTTT
CASSFDYPGPNTEAFF
>17|TRBD1|.|TRBJ1-2|TRBV28
TGTGCCAGCAGTTTAGCGGGACAGGGGGCAATCTATGGGGGCTACACCTTC
CASSLAGQGAIYGGYTF
>14|TRBD1|once|TRBJ2-5|TRBV7-2
TGTGCCAGCAGCTTAGTAGGGGGCGCAGAGACCCAGTACTTC
CASSLVGGAETQYF
>13|.|few|TRBJ1-2|TRBV28
TGTGCCAGCGGAAATTCGTTATACTATGGCTACACCTTC
CASGNSLYYGYTF
>11|.|.|TRBJ2-3|TRBV10-1
TGCGCCAGGGGGGATCGAGATACGCAGTATTTT
CARGDRDTQYF
>15|TRBD1|.|TRBJ1-2|TRBV2
TGTGCCAGCCGCTTCGGTCCGACAGGGGGCGATGGCTACACCTTC
CASRFGPTGGDGYTF
>15|.|.|TRBJ1-4|TRBV6-6
TGTGCCAGCAGTTACGCTGGGCCCAGTAATGAAAAACTGTTTTTT
CASSYAGPSNEKLFF
>14|.|few|TRBJ1-1|TRBV19
TGTGCCAGTAGTATAAAGTCTCGGAACACTGAAGCTTTCTTT
CASSIKSRNTEAFF
>13|TRBD1|once|TRBJ2-5|TRBV7-2
TGTGCCAGCAGCTTATACAGGGGAGAGACCCAGTACTTC
CASSLYRGETQYF
>14|.|.|TRBJ1-2|TRBV19
TGTGCCAGTAGTATATACATCCAGGGATATGGCTACACCTTC
CASSIYIQGYGYTF